This T cell receptor (beta chain) is from a study of vaccination effects on CD4 cells after COVID-19. About the research overall: ViraFEST expansion of antigen-specific CD4+ T cells with viral peptide pools preceded sequencing. Study-level points and caveats: Recruitment yielded few convalescent patients, and the study had no early post-infection timepoints. Late post-vaccination, clones induced by infection and those induced by vaccine underwent marked clonal contraction.

The CDR3 runs to 14 residues. Germline assignment: CDR1 KGHSH and CDR2 LQKENI. V lost 3 bases and J lost 1, with 9 bases in between. As for this clone: Antigen specificity is unknown.

Assay: immunoSEQ multiplex PCR; the TCRdb copy retains only in-frame clones and omits some. Among tens of thousands of clones listed, around three quarters were seen once. When around 9 days of culture had elapsed, CD4+ T cells were isolated. On both days 3 and 7, half of the culture medium was replaced with IL-2 medium. The chain carries TRBV18 and TRBJ1-2; a weak D match, TRBD1 (6 bases). This TCR was sampled from a human donor who received a COVID-19 vaccine. The source material was CD4+ T cells from PBMCs cultured without peptide, sampled before COVID-19 vaccination. The CDR3 sequence: CASSPGTSNYGYTF. CDR3 coding DNA: TGTGCCAGCTCACCTGGGACAAGTAACTATGGCTACACCTTC.